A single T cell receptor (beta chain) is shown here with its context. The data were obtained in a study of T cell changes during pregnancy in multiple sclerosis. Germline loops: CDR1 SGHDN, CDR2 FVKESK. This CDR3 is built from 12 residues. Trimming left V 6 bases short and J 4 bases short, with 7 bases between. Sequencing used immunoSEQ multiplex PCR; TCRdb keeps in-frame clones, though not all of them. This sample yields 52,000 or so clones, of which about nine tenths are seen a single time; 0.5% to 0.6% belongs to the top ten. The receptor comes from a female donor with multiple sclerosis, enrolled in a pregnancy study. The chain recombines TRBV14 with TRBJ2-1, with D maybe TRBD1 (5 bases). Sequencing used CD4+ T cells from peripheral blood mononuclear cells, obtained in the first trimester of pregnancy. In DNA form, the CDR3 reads TGTGCCAGCAGTCCAGGGTACAATGAGCAGTTCTTC. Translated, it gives CASSPGYNEQFF.